Listed here are 6 T cell receptor beta chains from one sample, sequenced in a study of naive and memory T cell subsets (dated 2017 in TCRdb). To prepare the library, UMI-ligation and nested PCR was applied. The instrument given in TCRdb is Illumina MiSeq. The beta constant-region primer was an equimolar mix of two oligonucleotides covering both TRBC1 and TRBC2. The public reads were reprocessed in TCRdb via fastp at Q25 and MiXCR, keeping in-frame beta chains. Each record represents a unique CDR3 protein, reported with the most common genes and DNA among its rows. The sample has roughly 91,000 distinct CDR3 sequences on record, around 12% of them singletons. The top ten clonotypes cover around 0.9% of the sample. Input material: central memory CD4+ T cells from blood. According to the study, the label for this sample's cell subset or site signals: central memory, CD45RA- CD27+. Receptor source: a human donor in good health.

This clonotype was picked up a small number of times. The chain uses TRBV7-8 and TRBJ2-1; TRBD1 might be the D (6 bases). The V and J ends lost 5 bases and 5 bases respectively, with 22 bases between them. The germline V gene encodes CDR1 SGHVS and CDR2 FQNEAQ. The CDR3 has 17 residues. CDR3 sequence (DNA): TGTGCCAGCAGCCGGGGTCGGGGTCGGGACAAGGACAATGAGCAGTTCTTC. Amino acid sequence: CASSRGRGRDKDNEQFF.

This clonotype came up many times. The J gene is TRBJ2-2, the V gene TRBV7-2; tentative D call: TRBD2 (7 bases). Germline assignment: CDR1 SGHTA and CDR2 FQGNSA. V was shortened by 9 bases and J by 6 bases, with 17 bases between the two germline ends. The CDR3 consists of 14 residues. The CDR3 loop is CASLRGAQAGELFF. As DNA, the CDR3 is TGTGCCAGTCTCCGGGGGGCCCAGGCCGGGGAGCTGTTTTTT.

This clonotype has ten or more counts. This chain uses TRBV29-1 with TRBJ2-5, with 7 bases fitting TRBD1. The CDR3 spans 13 residues. CDR1 is SQVTM, CDR2 ANQGSEA, per germline. Trimming removed 5 bases from V and 5 bases from J; junction bases left unmatched: 8. CDR3 nucleotide sequence: TGCAGCGTTTTCACCGGGACAGTGGAGACCCAGTACTTC. Translated: CSVFTGTVETQYF.

There are a few counts of this clonotype. V usage is TRBV29-1 and J usage is TRBJ2-1, with 12 bases aligning to TRBD2. This CDR3 is 15 amino acids long. V shed 3 bases, J shed 7 bases, and the junction held 7 bases outside the gene matches. The V gene's germline CDR1 is SQVTM and CDR2 ANQGSEA. This chain's CDR3 is CSVDTSGRKRNEQFF. The CDR3 nucleotides are TGCAGCGTTGATACTAGCGGGAGGAAACGGAATGAGCAGTTCTTC.

The V call is TRBV18, the J call TRBJ1-5; a weak D match, TRBD1 (5 bases). The CDR3 has 14 amino acids. V was trimmed by 4 bases and J by 3 bases, leaving 10 bases between them. Per the germline V gene, CDR1 is KGHSH and CDR2 is LQKENI. The CDR3 loop reads CASSLQDTNQPQHF. The DNA for the CDR3 is TGTGCCAGCTCACTTCAGGACACCAATCAGCCCCAGCATTTT. Combining the CDR3 with reference TRBV18 and TRBJ1-5 gives the whole variable domain NAGVMQNPRHLVRRRGQEARLRCSPMKGHSHVYWYRQLPEEGLKFMVYLQKENIIDESGMPKERFSAEFPKEGPSILRIQQVVRGDSAAYFCASSLQDTNQPQHFGDGTRLSIL.

The chain has TRBV2 and TRBJ2-3, with 7 bases identical to TRBD1. The CDR3 is 16 residues long. V lost 0 bases to trimming and J lost 5 bases; unmatched junction nucleotides: 8. Per germline, CDR1 SNHLY and CDR2 FYNNEI. The CDR3 reads CASSEALGQAKDTQYF. For the CDR3, the DNA is TGTGCCAGCAGTGAAGCGCTTGGACAGGCAAAAGATACGCAGTATTTT.